This TCR beta chain was obtained from a study of breast tumors, draining lymph nodes, adjacent tissues. This clonotype showed up many times. Trimming stripped 3 bases from V and 0 bases from J, with 12 bases between. This CDR3 is built from 16 residues. Germline CDR1 and CDR2: MGHRA and YSYEKL. Via MiXCR, TCRdb re-called the multiplex PCR reads, giving one row per CDR3 protein. The sample includes about 130,000 distinct CDR3 sequences, about 22% of them seen just once. Samples came from axillary lymph nodes draining the breast cancer. This clonotype originated in a female donor with breast cancer. Some clones in this sample may be carry-over from other donors' samples. The V call is TRBV4-1, the J call TRBJ1-3; D is possibly TRBD1 (6 bases). The material sequenced was axillary lymph node tissue. CDR3 sequence: CASSHSGQSSGNTIYF. Written as DNA, the CDR3 is TGCGCCAGCAGCCACTCCGGACAGAGCTCTGGAAACACCATATATTTT.